This T cell receptor (beta chain) was sequenced in a study of T cell repertoires in cytomegalovirus infection. Looking at the study overall: Through public TCR beta signatures, both CMV infection and matching HLA type were indicated.

TCRdb re-called the reads through MiXCR, storing one row per CDR3 protein. The sample shows 200,000 to 300,000 distinct CDR3 sequences, roughly an eighth of them seen only once. Whole-study findings and limits: Summed public TCR beta family frequency identified CMV carriers bearing the relevant HLA. Dominating the ex vivo response were HLA-C-restricted CMV-specific TCR beta clonotypes.

Germline lookup yields CDR1 SQVTM and CDR2 ANQGSEA. The CDR3 is 14 residues long. The J segment lost 0 bases and the V segment lost 7 bases, leaving 6 bases of the junction unmatched. This clonotype was detected only a few times. What it binds is not known. The clonotype comes from a human donor in good health (CMV status not recorded). Some clones in this sample may be carry-over from other donors' samples. The chain has TRBV29-1 and TRBJ2-3; 8 positions agree with TRBD2. The sequencing input was PBMCs. CDR3 coding DNA: TGCAGCGGGAATTTAGCGGGGAGCACAGATACGCAGTATTTT. As protein: CSGNLAGSTDTQYF.